These T cell receptor beta chains were read from a single sample in a study of blood T cell repertoires in COVID-19. Profiled with immunoSEQ multiplex PCR; TCRdb holds only in-frame clones, not every one. The sample lists 120,000 or so clones; 76% were seen once. The sequenced sample consisted of peripheral blood. The receptors stem from a woman at least 80 years old with acute or convalescent COVID-19. The CDR3 runs from the conserved cysteine through the conserved F or W. Fields, in order: CDR3 protein, V gene.

CAISLGQGENIQYF | TRBV10-3
CASHATGDYGYTF | TRBV7-9
CASRRDSAFEQFF | TRBV2
CASSPGTVDNSPLHF | TRBV7-9
CASSRQGMSNQPQHF | TRBV6-5
CASTLTGGRNEQFF | TRBV5-5
CASTIGTSANTDTQYF | TRBV5-1
CASSEPGATGNTIYF | TRBV10-2
CASSKRHRDQPQHF | TRBV21-1
CASSLEHANTGELFF | TRBV5-4
CASSQEATGGQPQHF | TRBV4-1
CASSVASGGAQNEQFF | TRBV4-2
CATSGPGTGNQPQHF | TRBV15
CASSQQPRTPPNYGYTF | TRBV4-1
CASSQAAGADYGYTF | TRBV4-2
CASSLRSGGGEQFF | TRBV7-2
CASSLAGDRAHSTEAFF | TRBV11-1
CASSLARPTKGDTQYF | TRBV5-1
CALIRGEKLFF | TRBV2
CASSPGQGLNTEAFF | TRBV11-2
CASGRGFGTLDSPLHF | TRBV2
CASSGTGASSYEQYF | TRBV6-6
CASSFPGATGSYGYTF | TRBV28
CAWSVYGEKLFF | TRBV30
CASSQRDRATQYF | TRBV3-1/TRBV3-2
CASSRTGGGNIQYF | TRBV18
CASSAGQYNSPLHF | TRBV7-9
CASRLGTGLYEQYF | TRBV5-5
CSASGQAYEQYF | TRBV29-1
CASSLASLAPTYEQYF | TRBV5-6
CASSLDSYGYTF | TRBV5-1
CASSGLGIPTDTQYF | TRBV2
CASSVQSTEAFF | TRBV10-2
CASSPRFGTGELFF | TRBV11-2
CASSLDTVGGGYNEQFF | TRBV5-1
CASSLVPRGETQYF | TRBV7-2
CASRAGAGGTYEQYF | TRBV6-5
CASSLDSKNTDTQYF | TRBV5-4
CASSYWTGDTGELFF | TRBV6-5
CASGQGENYGYTF | TRBV18
CASSLGTGNNQPQHF | TRBV7-9
CASSVNGPGGYGYTF | TRBV6-5
CASSLGQGQYF | TRBV12-3/TRBV12-4
CARFSGSFQETQYF | TRBV23-1
CASSNKTYEQYF | TRBV21-1
CASSLSVQPQHF | TRBV28
CASSLMEGTITDTQYF | TRBV7-6
CASTSGLGRQETQYF | TRBV2
CASSLAGLLTGGAPGELFF | TRBV5-1
CASSGQGFGNTEAFF | TRBV11-2
CASSSRAEDQPQHF | TRBV7-2
CASSPGTDHTDTQYF | TRBV5-1
CASSRDRGRAGELFF | TRBV2
CASSEQGENSPLHF | TRBV10-1